This TCR beta chain was observed in a study of identical twins. Using its own MiXCR run on the 5' RACE reads, TCRdb lists one record per CDR3 protein. The table includes 450,000 or so distinct CDR3 sequences, more than 13% detected once. Looked up from germline, CDR1 is DFQATT and CDR2 is SNEGSKA (reference sequence). The CDR3 extends over 14 amino acids. V lost 1 base, J lost 4 bases, and 14 bases lay in between. This sample also belongs to another study, concerning yellow fever vaccine responses in identical twins.

The receptor was derived from a young woman in good health. The V call is TRBV20-1, the J call TRBJ2-7; tentatively, D is TRBD2 (7 bases). Sequencing was carried out using CD4+ T cells sorted from blood. This chain's CDR3 is CSARGPGGRYEQYF. The DNA of the CDR3 is TGCAGTGCTAGAGGACCGGGGGGCCGGTACGAGCAGTACTTC.